A selection of T cell receptor beta chains follows, all from one sample in a study of T-cell memory formation after mild COVID-19. Each CDR3 protein is one row after TCRdb ran MiXCR on the 5' RACE reads. The data contain 450,000 to 650,000 distinct CDR3 sequences, roughly a fifth of them singletons. The sequenced sample consisted of PBMCs or a T cell subset sorted from them (not recorded which). These receptors all come from an adult woman who had mild COVID-19 (a few samples of this study predate the infection). Cell type and time point are not known. Each CDR3 is given with its conserved first and last residue. The order of the fields is J gene, D gene, CDR3 length, V gene, clone size, CDR3 protein, CDR3 DNA. A D gene is named only where the DNA matches it firmly. Not all rows give a size; the values are once, few, many and, for expanded clones, a class.

j_call: TRBJ1-1
d_call: .
cdr3_length: 14
v_call: TRBV2
clone_size: .
cdr3_aa: CASSEVKVETEAFF
cdr3_nt: TGTGCCAGCAGTGAAGTGAAGGTGGAAACTGAAGCTTTCTTT

j_call: TRBJ2-5
d_call: .
cdr3_length: 14
v_call: TRBV24-1
clone_size: .
cdr3_aa: CATSDFRVDETQYF
cdr3_nt: TGTGCCACCAGTGATTTTCGGGTGGATGAGACCCAGTACTTC

j_call: TRBJ2-7
d_call: .
cdr3_length: 14
v_call: TRBV5-1
clone_size: many
cdr3_aa: CASSLQQVTYEQYF
cdr3_nt: TGCGCCAGCAGCTTGCAGCAGGTGACCTACGAGCAGTACTTC

j_call: TRBJ2-7
d_call: TRBD2
cdr3_length: 15
v_call: TRBV4-1
clone_size: few
cdr3_aa: CASSQDPSGGAAMYF
cdr3_nt: TGCGCCAGCAGCCAAGATCCTAGCGGGGGGGCTGCGATGTACTTC

j_call: TRBJ2-1
d_call: .
cdr3_length: 17
v_call: TRBV5-4
clone_size: few
cdr3_aa: CASSGQKGRRIYNEQFF
cdr3_nt: TGTGCCAGCAGCGGACAGAAGGGGAGGCGGATTTACAATGAGCAGTTCTTC

j_call: TRBJ1-5
d_call: .
cdr3_length: 15
v_call: TRBV9
clone_size: few
cdr3_aa: CASSVGLSSNQPQHF
cdr3_nt: TGTGCCAGCAGCGTAGGACTCTCGAGCAATCAGCCCCAGCATTTT

j_call: TRBJ2-1
d_call: TRBD1
cdr3_length: 13
v_call: TRBV29-1
clone_size: few
cdr3_aa: CSVLTGVGDEQFF
cdr3_nt: TGCAGCGTTTTGACAGGGGTAGGGGATGAGCAGTTCTTC

j_call: TRBJ1-2
d_call: .
cdr3_length: 14
v_call: TRBV19
clone_size: few
cdr3_aa: CASKGGESSYGYTF
cdr3_nt: TGTGCCAGTAAGGGGGGGGAGAGTTCCTATGGCTACACCTTC

j_call: TRBJ2-6
d_call: TRBD1
cdr3_length: 17
v_call: TRBV5-5
clone_size: few
cdr3_aa: CASSRRTGGYGANVLTF
cdr3_nt: TGTGCCAGCAGCCGTAGGACAGGGGGGTATGGGGCCAACGTCCTGACTTTC

j_call: TRBJ1-1
d_call: .
cdr3_length: 13
v_call: TRBV3-1
clone_size: .
cdr3_aa: CASSQGKNTEAFF
cdr3_nt: TGTGCCAGCAGCCAGGGGAAGAACACTGAAGCTTTCTTT

j_call: TRBJ2-2
d_call: .
cdr3_length: 19
v_call: TRBV21-1
clone_size: few
cdr3_aa: CASSKRSSFRQGNTGELFF
cdr3_nt: TGTGCCAGCAGCAAAAGGAGTTCCTTTAGACAGGGCAACACCGGGGAGCTGTTTTTT